The 24 T cell receptor beta chains in this list originate from one sample, sequenced in a study of a mutant IDH1 vaccine in newly diagnosed glioma. The time point is: baseline, week 1 (first vaccination visit). Treatment meaning: pre-vaccination baseline after standard-of-care therapy. Data came from immunoSEQ multiplex PCR; TCRdb stores just in-frame clones and leaves some out. The table lists just under 95,000 clones, 80% of them singletons. This material consisted of PBMCs, taken from a glioma patient treated with radiotherapy, temozolomide or both. The receptors stem from a man aged 40-49 years with glioma.

This clone was picked up one time. CDR3 nucleotides: TGCAGCGTTGTCAGGGACGTAGATACGCAGTATTTT. Its translation: CSVVRDVDTQYF. This chain uses TRBV29-1 with TRBJ2-3; D tentatively fits TRBD1 or TRBD2 (5 bases each). Germline V gene sequence: CDR1 SQVTM, CDR2 ANQGSEA. V lost 4 bases and J lost 5, with 10 bases in between. This CDR3 is 12 amino acids long.

The chain carries TRBV14 and TRBJ2-7; the D is unclear. CDR3 size: 11 residues. Germline V gene data show CDR1 as SGHDN and CDR2 as FVKESK. V was trimmed by 4 bases and J by 3 bases, leaving 4 bases between them. The CDR3 region is CASSRNYEQYF. The CDR3 DNA sequence: TGTGCCAGCAGCCGTAACTACGAGCAGTACTTC.

This clone was detected a few times. The CDR3 protein is CASSSPHPQNEQYF. CDR3 sequence (DNA): TGCGCCAGCAGTTCGCCCCACCCTCAGAACGAGCAGTACTTC. This chain uses TRBV5-1 with TRBJ2-7; D remains ambiguous. This CDR3 is 14 amino acids long. V shed 5 bases and J shed 5 bases, with 17 bases lying between them. The germline V gene has CDR1 SGHRS and CDR2 YFSETQ. Complete variable domain (other parts from reference TRBV5-1 and TRBJ2-7): KAGVTQTPRYLIKTRGQQVTLSCSPISGHRSVSWYQQTPGQGLQFLFEYFSETQRNKGNFPGRFSGRQFSNSRSEMNVSTLELGDSALYLCASSSPHPQNEQYFGPGTRLTVT.

V is TRBV6-5 and J is TRBJ1-3; D may be TRBD1 (5 bases). Trimming left V 0 bases short and J 1 base short, with 10 bases between. The CDR3 extends over 16 amino acids. Per germline, CDR1 MNHEY and CDR2 SVGAGI. The CDR3 loop is CASSYSRVSSGNTIYF. The DNA of the CDR3 is TGTGCCAGCAGTTACTCCAGGGTTTCGTCTGGAAACACCATATATTTT.

This clone was recorded a few times. This chain links TRBV6-1 with TRBJ1-5; D is unclear. Trimming removed 6 bases from V and 7 bases from J, with 13 bases in between. Germline V lookup: CDR1 MNHNS, CDR2 SASEGT. The CDR3 extends over 13 amino acids. The CDR3 DNA is TGTGCCAGCAGGGCAAGGCTGGGGCAGCCCCAGCATTTT. Protein: CASRARLGQPQHF.

The rearrangement uses TRBV27 and TRBJ2-5; D is possibly TRBD1 (6 bases). The germline V gene has CDR1 MNHEY and CDR2 SMNVEV (reference sequence). V was shortened by 6 bases and J by 7 bases, with 15 bases between the two germline ends. CDR3 length: 13 amino acids. The CDR3: CASRDSARGTQYF. DNA of the CDR3: TGTGCCAGCAGAGATTCGGCCAGGGGGACCCAGTACTTC.

The CDR3 sequence is CASRAISVPARELFF. The DNA of the CDR3 is TGTGCCAGCAGAGCCATTTCGGTCCCCGCCCGGGAGCTGTTTTTT. V and J are TRBV6-1 and TRBJ2-2; D is unresolved. This CDR3 contains 15 residues. V was trimmed by 6 bases and J by 9 bases, leaving 20 bases between them. CDR1 and CDR2 from the germline V gene are MNHNS and SASEGT.

The chain is built from TRBV9 and TRBJ2-5; D gene uncertain. Trimming removed 0 bases from V and 5 bases from J, with 14 bases in between. Germline CDR1 is SGDLS and CDR2 is YYNGEE. The CDR3 has 15 amino acids. CDR3 in DNA: TGTGCCAGCAGCGTAGGGTCCGCGTTAGGGGAGACCCAGTACTTC. This translates into CASSVGSALGETQYF.

The chain employs TRBV7-8 and TRBJ2-7; D uncertain. Germline CDR1 is SGHVS and CDR2 is FQNEAQ. The CDR3 is made up of 14 amino acids. V lost 5 bases to trimming and J lost 4 bases, with 15 bases between them. The CDR3 sequence: CASSKDLERYEQYF. The CDR3 region has the DNA TGTGCCAGCAGCAAAGATCTGGAACGGTACGAGCAGTACTTC.

The rearrangement uses TRBV5-1 and TRBJ1-4, with D hard to call. The CDR3 sequence is 15 residues long. Between the trimmed V and J ends, which lost 0 bases and 2 bases, there was a span of 8 bases. Germline V gives CDR1 SGHRS, CDR2 YFSETQ. The CDR3 protein is CASSLDSTTNEKLFF. The DNA of the CDR3 is TGCGCCAGCAGCTTGGACAGTACTACTAATGAAAAACTGTTTTTT.

This clone counts as medium-sized. The chain uses TRBV28 and TRBJ1-1; TRBD1 is a possible D gene (5 bases). The CDR3 consists of 14 residues. Germline loops: CDR1 MDHEN, CDR2 SYDVKM. V lost 4 bases and J 4 bases, leaving 13 bases between the germline ends. This chain's CDR3 is CASSYRTYATEAFF. The CDR3 nucleotides are TGTGCCAGCAGTTACCGGACATACGCCACTGAAGCTTTCTTT.

This clone came up once. The chain links TRBV9 to TRBJ2-1; a possible D gene is TRBD1 (6 bases). The V end lost 2 bases, the J end lost 7 bases, and 16 bases lay between the germline ends. The germline gives CDR1 SGDLS, CDR2 YYNGEE. The CDR3 totals 15 residues. CDR3 coding DNA: TGTGCCAGCAGCGTGGGGGCAGGGAGCAGGAATGAGCAGTTCTTC. This gives the protein CASSVGAGSRNEQFF. Drawing the rest from reference TRBV9 and TRBJ2-1, the complete variable domain is DSGVTQTPKHLITATGQRVTLRCSPRSGDLSVYWYQQSLDQGLQFLIQYYNGEERAKGNILERFSAQQFPDLHSELNLSSLELGDSALYFCASSVGAGSRNEQFFGPGTRLTVL.

This clone has only a few counts. The rearrangement joins TRBV2 to TRBJ2-7; D is possibly TRBD1 (6 bases). CDR1 is SNHLY and CDR2 is FYNNEI in the germline V gene. V was shortened by 8 bases and J by 4 bases, with 24 bases between the two germline ends. The CDR3 has 16 amino acids. The CDR3 loop is CASGGRTGKGVYEQYF. The CDR3 nucleotides are TGTGCCAGCGGTGGGCGAACCGGTAAGGGGGTGTACGAGCAGTACTTC.

The rearrangement links TRBV10-3 to TRBJ1-2; a weak D match, TRBD1 (6 bases). Germline CDR1 ENHRY, CDR2 SYGVKD. Trimming removed 10 bases at V and 8 bases at J, with 17 bases between. This CDR3 contains 12 residues. The CDR3 DNA is TGTGCCACCGCAACTACAGGGATCGGCTACACCTTC. It encodes CATATTGIGYTF.

This sequence joins TRBV28 and TRBJ2-7; 7 nucleotides align to TRBD2. Trimming took 2 bases from V and 6 from J; bases not matched to a gene: 4. Germline V gene lookup returns CDR1 MDHEN and CDR2 SYDVKM. There are 13 residues in the CDR3. CDR3 amino acids: CASSLGTIPEQYF. CDR3 sequence (DNA): TGTGCCAGCAGTTTAGGGACTATTCCCGAGCAGTACTTC. The full variable domain, with the rest looked up from reference TRBV28 and TRBJ2-7, is DVKVTQSSRYLVKRTGEKVFLECVQDMDHENMFWYRQDPGLGLRLIYFSYDVKMKEKGDIPEGYSVSREKKERFSLILESASTNQTSMYLCASSLGTIPEQYFGPGTRLTVT.

The chain links TRBV5-1 to TRBJ2-7; 9 nucleotides match TRBD1. Per the germline V gene, CDR1 is SGHRS and CDR2 is YFSETQ. Trimming removed 3 bases from V and 4 bases from J; junction bases left unmatched: 11. The CDR3 spans 16 residues. DNA of the CDR3: TGCGCCAGCAGCTCGGGGTTGACAGGGGGAAAATACGAGCAGTACTTC. Its protein product is CASSSGLTGGKYEQYF.

This sequence joins TRBV7-9 and TRBJ2-5; tentative D call: TRBD1 (6 bases). The J call may be incorrect, as the DNA end agrees better with TRBJ2-7. Germline V gene sequence: CDR1 SEHNR, CDR2 FQNEAQ (reference sequence). The CDR3 is 13 amino acids. Here the CDR3 DNA reads TGTGCCAGCAGCAAGGGACAAACCTACGAGCAGTACTTC. It translates to CASSKGQTYEQYF.

This clone occurred once. This chain links TRBV7-2 with TRBJ2-3; D gene unclear. Trimming pared 1 base from V and 2 bases from J, leaving 10 bases between. From germline, CDR1 is SGHTA and CDR2 FQGNSA. The CDR3 length is 15 residues. The CDR3 coding sequence is TGTGCCAGCAGCTTAGAGGTCGGTCCCACAGATACGCAGTATTTT. Translated: CASSLEVGPTDTQYF.

The chain couples TRBV4-3 to TRBJ1-2, with a possible D match to TRBD1 (5 bases). Germline V gene sequence: CDR1 LGHNA, CDR2 YSLEER. Trimming pared 0 bases from V and 5 bases from J, leaving 10 bases between. The CDR3 covers 14 residues. CDR3 amino acids: CASSQDQGRYGYTF. In DNA, the CDR3 is TGCGCCAGCAGCCAAGACCAGGGTCGATATGGCTACACCTTC.

The rearrangement links TRBV2 to TRBJ1-5, with TRBD1 matching over 7 bases. V was clipped by 6 bases and J by 7 bases; unmatched bases: 9. Germline CDR1 reads SNHLY; CDR2 reads FYNNEI. This CDR3 has 14 amino acids. The CDR3 reads CASRRAGGEQPQHF. The CDR3 DNA sequence: TGTGCCAGCAGGAGAGCAGGGGGGGAGCAGCCCCAGCATTTT.

The rearrangement links TRBV7-2 to TRBJ2-1; tentatively, D is TRBD1 (6 bases). CDR1 is SGHTA, CDR2 FQGNSA, per germline. Trimming pared 2 bases from V and 5 bases from J, leaving 13 bases between. The CDR3 consists of 15 residues. The DNA of the CDR3 is TGTGCCAGCAGCTTAAGTCAGGGGTGGGACAATGAGCAGTTCTTC. It codes for CASSLSQGWDNEQFF.

This chain joins TRBV5-4 and TRBJ1-2, with D perhaps TRBD1 (6 bases). Germline lookup yields CDR1 SGHNT and CDR2 YYREEE (reference sequence). Between the trimmed V and J ends, which lost 0 bases and 4 bases, there was a span of 16 bases. The CDR3 length is 16 residues. CDR3 sequence (DNA): TGTGCCAGCAGCTTGGGGGACAAGGTGGGATTCTATGGCTACACCTTC. It specifies CASSLGDKVGFYGYTF.

The chain has TRBV4-3 and TRBJ1-4; perhaps TRBD1 as D (6 bases). The CDR3 extends over 16 amino acids. In germline, CDR1 is LGHNA, CDR2 YSLEER. The V gene lost 0 bases and the J gene lost 8 bases, with 16 bases spanning the gap. As DNA, the CDR3 is TGCGCCAGCAGCCAAGAAGGAGGCAGGGGAGGGGAAAAACTGTTTTTT. Translation gives CASSQEGGRGGEKLFF.

The chain uses TRBV6-1 and TRBJ2-2; D is unresolved. Trimming cost V 2 bases and J 8 bases, with 21 bases left between them. The CDR3 is 17 amino acids. Germline V lookup: CDR1 MNHNS, CDR2 SASEGT. CDR3 in amino acids: CASSELMGYAFEGELFF. CDR3 nucleotides: TGTGCCAGCAGTGAATTGATGGGTTATGCATTCGAAGGGGAGCTGTTTTTT.